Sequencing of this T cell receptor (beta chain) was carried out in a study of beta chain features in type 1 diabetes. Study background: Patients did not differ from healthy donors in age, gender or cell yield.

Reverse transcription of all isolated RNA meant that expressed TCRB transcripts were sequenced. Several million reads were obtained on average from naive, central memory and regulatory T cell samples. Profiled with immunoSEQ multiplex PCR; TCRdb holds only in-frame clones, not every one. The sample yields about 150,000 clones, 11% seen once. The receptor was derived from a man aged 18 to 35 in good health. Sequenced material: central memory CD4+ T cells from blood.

CDR3 nucleotide sequence: TGTGCCAGCAGCTTGGGAGGGGTCACAGATACGCAGTATTTT. It codes for CASSLGGVTDTQYF. The chain uses TRBV7-9 and TRBJ2-3; 7 bases are shared with TRBD2. Looked up from germline, CDR1 is SEHNR and CDR2 is FQNEAQ (reference sequence). The junction had 2 bases not matched to a gene; V was cut back by 3 bases and J by 2 bases. The CDR3 has 14 residues.